This T cell receptor (beta chain) was retrieved from a study of Ad26.COV2.S vaccination and SARS-CoV-2 variants. Overall study context: The COV1001 Ad26.COV2.S trial arm included the donor.

Worth noting for this clone: Its target is unknown.

Using immunoSEQ multiplex PCR, the repertoire was profiled, and TCRdb retains in-frame clones only, with some absent. The sample carries about 390,000 clones, less than 90% recorded once. This sample's treatment: roughly 20 received Ad26.COV2.S at low or high dose, single or two shots; about 5 received placebo; per-sample allocation not given. Specimens were obtained on day 63 following the first vaccine or placebo injection. Per germline, CDR1 LNHDA and CDR2 SQIVND (reference sequence). V dropped 9 bases and J dropped 1 base, with 13 bases sitting between them. This CDR3 comprises 13 residues. Findings of the study overall: It is possible that the TCR breadth and depth analyses underestimated the total T cell responses.

This TCR was sampled from a person between 18 and 59 years old who received the Ad26.COV2.S COVID-19 vaccine or a placebo. The sequencing here drew on peripheral blood, taken in a trial of Ad26.COV2.S vaccine versus placebo. The chain combines TRBV19 with TRBJ2-7, with D possibly matching TRBD1 (6 bases). CDR3 protein: CASGQRLSYEQYF. The CDR3 region has the DNA TGTGCCAGCGGACAGAGATTATCCTACGAGCAGTACTTC.